This TCR beta chain derives from a study of neurological immune-mediated disorders. The sample holds many counts of this clonotype. This CDR3 comprises 13 residues. V was trimmed by 6 bases and J by 7 bases, leaving 13 bases between them. MiXCR, run by TCRdb on the 5' RACE reads, gives a single entry per CDR3 protein. The table includes 45,000 to 55,000 distinct CDR3 sequences, about 3.7% detected once. What was sequenced was PBMCs. The rearrangement uses TRBV12-3 or TRBV12-4 and TRBJ2-1; weak D call: TRBD2 (6 bases). The clonotype was recovered from a man between 35 and 55 years old with multiple sclerosis. CDR3 loop: CASSPGTFNEQFF. The CDR3 DNA is TGTGCCAGCAGCCCCGGGACTTTTAATGAGCAGTTCTTC.